Given below is one T cell receptor (beta chain) in context. The entry originates in a study of blood T cell repertoires in COVID-19. Libraries were prepared by immunoSEQ multiplex PCR; TCRdb keeps only in-frame clonotypes and omits some of them. The table shows 280,000 or so clones, with about 83% occurring only once. CDR1 and CDR2 from the germline V gene are MDHEN and SYDVKM. Deletions cut 5 bases from V and 0 bases from J, with 15 bases between. The CDR3 extends over 16 amino acids. The sample comprised PBMCs or T cells enriched from blood (not recorded which). This receptor was taken from a woman aged 40 to 55 who had recovered from COVID-19. The chain joins TRBV28 to TRBJ2-3; possible D gene TRBD2, 5 bases. The CDR3 sequence is CASSAYSGSSTDTQYF. Written as DNA, the CDR3 is TGTGCCAGCAGTGCCTACAGCGGTTCTAGCACAGATACGCAGTATTTT.